Below are 8 T cell receptor beta chains sequenced from a single sample in a study of blood T cell repertoires in COVID-19. Assay: immunoSEQ multiplex PCR; the TCRdb copy retains only in-frame clones and omits some. Here the sample spans around 260,000 clones, about 86% being singletons. The material sequenced was peripheral blood. The source is a person aged 70 to 85 with COVID-19, enrolled during active disease.

The rearrangement links TRBV29-1 to TRBJ2-7; 9 bases align to TRBD2. Germline V gene sequence: CDR1 SQVTM, CDR2 ANQGSEA. The CDR3 covers 17 residues. V lost 3 bases, J lost 1 base, and 13 bases stayed unmatched. As DNA, the CDR3 is TGCAGCGTTGAGTCCCTAGCGTCTAGCGGGGTTTCCTACGAGCAGTACTTC. Translating gives CSVESLASSGVSYEQYF.

This clone was detected only once. The chain uses TRBV15 and TRBJ2-1; the match to TRBD2 covers 7 bases. This CDR3 is built from 15 residues. Germline V gene data show CDR1 as LNHNV and CDR2 as YYDKDF (reference sequence). The trim removed 4 bases at V and 9 bases at J, leaving 12 bases unmatched. In DNA, the CDR3 is TGTGCCACCAGCACGGAATGGGCGGGAGTTGGTGAGCAGTTCTTC. Translation: CATSTEWAGVGEQFF.

The chain uses TRBV7-8 and TRBJ2-1; 7 nucleotides align to TRBD1. V shed 1 base, J shed 5 bases, and the junction held 5 bases outside the gene matches. The germline V gene has CDR1 SGHVS and CDR2 FQNEAQ. This CDR3 is 15 amino acids long. The CDR3 is CASSLDRGPHNEQFF. The CDR3 DNA follows: TGTGCCAGCAGCTTAGACAGGGGTCCACACAATGAGCAGTTCTTC.

The gene calls are TRBV29-1 and TRBJ2-5, with D maybe TRBD1 (6 bases). The CDR3 loop spans 13 amino acids. Germline V lookup: CDR1 SQVTM, CDR2 ANQGSEA. The germline V and J ends were trimmed by 6 bases and 3 bases, with 14 bases remaining between them. The CDR3 coding sequence is TGCAGCGTGATCAGGGGTGGCGAAGAGACCCAGTACTTC. Encoded protein: CSVIRGGEETQYF.

The chain joins TRBV6-5 to TRBJ2-5; no clear D. The length of the CDR3 is 13 residues. V lost 5 bases and J 0 bases, leaving 7 bases between the germline ends. Germline CDR1 reads MNHEY; CDR2 reads SVGAGI. This CDR3 is CASSQRYQETQYF. The CDR3 nucleotides read TGTGCCAGCAGTCAACGGTACCAAGAGACCCAGTACTTC.

The chain carries TRBV5-8 and TRBJ1-4; 8 positions match TRBD1. The CDR3 covers 16 residues. V trimming: 4 bases; J trimming: 0 bases; junction bases outside the gene matches: 5. Germline CDR1 is SGHTS and CDR2 is YDEGEE. CDR3 coding DNA: TGTGCCAGCAGCCGAGGACAGGGATCAACTAATGAAAAACTGTTTTTT. Translation gives CASSRGQGSTNEKLFF.

V and J are TRBV7-6 and TRBJ2-2, with 9 bases that match TRBD1. The J segment lost 3 bases and the V segment lost 3 bases, leaving 2 bases of the junction unmatched. This CDR3 is 15 amino acids long. In germline, CDR1 is SGHVS, CDR2 FNYEAQ. CDR3 residues: CASSLGQGYTGELFF. The CDR3 bases are TGTGCCAGCAGCTTGGGACAGGGCTACACCGGGGAGCTGTTTTTT.

V and J are TRBV5-6 and TRBJ2-1, with 8 bases aligning to TRBD1. Germline CDR1 and CDR2: SGHDT and YYEEEE. This CDR3 region has 14 residues. After removal of 5 bases from V and 7 bases from J, the junction contained 8 bases not matched to a gene. CDR3: CASSLDRGWNEQFF. CDR3 DNA sequence: TGTGCCAGCAGTCTCGACAGGGGTTGGAATGAGCAGTTCTTC.